This T cell receptor beta chain comes out of a study of T cell responses to AZD1222 COVID-19 vaccine. The CDR3 spans 14 residues. Trimming at V came to 5 bases and at J to 1 base, leaving 3 bases not matched to a gene. Per the germline V gene, CDR1 is ENHRY and CDR2 is SYGVKD. Clones were read by immunoSEQ multiplex PCR, and TCRdb kept only the in-frame ones, dropping some. The table shows fewer than 200,000 clones, with approximately 90% occurring only once. The source was peripheral blood, collected on day 0 of AZD1222 vaccination. This TCR came from an adult in good health. The chain has TRBV10-3 and TRBJ1-1; TRBD1 matches 8 bases. As DNA, the CDR3 is TGTGCCATCAGTCTCGGACAGGGGAACACTGAAGCTTTCTTT. Its translation is CAISLGQGNTEAFF.